Following are 3 T cell receptor beta chains from one sample sequenced in a study of vaccination and CD4 T cells after COVID-19. These receptors are not linked to any known antigen. Stated treatment: roughly 10-day PBMC culture with coronavirus spike peptide pools or control peptides (ViraFEST assay). The Oncomine TCR Beta short-read assay generated sequence data from the DNA of cultured CD4+ T cells. TCRdb fed the PCR reads into MiXCR, producing one record per CDR3 protein. The sample has about 15,000 distinct CDR3 sequences, less than 30% seen once. The sample was cultured CD4+ T cells from blood. These receptors originate from a human donor with COVID-19.

This clonotype is categorized as medium-sized. This chain links TRBV7-8 with TRBJ1-5; TRBD1 agrees at 7 bases. Germline-derived CDR1 and CDR2 are SGHVS and FQNEAQ. There are 16 residues in the CDR3. Trimming at V came to 3 bases and at J to 7 bases, leaving 12 bases not matched to a gene. CDR3 amino acids: CASSFAKGRGSQPQHF. CDR3 sequence (DNA): TGTGCCAGCAGCTTCGCGAAGGGCAGGGGGTCGCAGCCCCAGCATTTT.

This clonotype was seen a few times. The rearrangement joins TRBV11-2 to TRBJ2-3; D call uncertain. V lost 2 bases and J lost 2, with 8 bases in between. The germline V gene has CDR1 SGHAT and CDR2 FQNNGV. The CDR3 runs to 14 residues. CDR3 residues: CASSLNRNTDTQYF. CDR3 coding DNA: TGTGCCAGCAGCTTAAACAGAAACACAGATACGCAGTATTTT.

This clonotype was counted a few times. The chain has TRBV12-3 or TRBV12-4 and TRBJ1-1; D is perhaps TRBD1 (6 bases). V was trimmed by 3 bases and J by 10 bases, leaving 21 bases between them. The CDR3 spans 15 residues. CDR3 in DNA: TGTGCCAGCAGTTTTGGGTGGGGGCCACATTCTCGAGCTTTCTTT. Protein sequence: CASSFGWGPHSRAFF.